One TCR beta chain is described in this entry. Its antigen is not identified. The repertoire was sequenced with immunoSEQ multiplex PCR; TCRdb's copy has only in-frame clones and lacks some. The sample carries 130,000 to 150,000 clones, roughly nine tenths recorded once. The data stem from a study of cytomegalovirus exposure and HLA in healthy donors. Notes on the study in general: In vitro checks showed that a few CMV-associated chains really do target CMV antigens.

V was shortened by 0 bases and J by 6 bases, with 12 bases between the two germline ends. This CDR3 contains 15 residues. Per germline, CDR1 LNHNV and CDR2 YYDKDF (reference sequence). The receptor was derived from a young woman in good health and CMV-seropositive. The chain joins TRBV15 to TRBJ1-5; tentative D call: TRBD1 (5 bases). The sample consisted of PBMCs. CDR3 residues: CATSRDRGIGQPQHF. The CDR3 DNA sequence: TGTGCCACCAGCAGAGATCGGGGGATCGGTCAGCCCCAGCATTTT.